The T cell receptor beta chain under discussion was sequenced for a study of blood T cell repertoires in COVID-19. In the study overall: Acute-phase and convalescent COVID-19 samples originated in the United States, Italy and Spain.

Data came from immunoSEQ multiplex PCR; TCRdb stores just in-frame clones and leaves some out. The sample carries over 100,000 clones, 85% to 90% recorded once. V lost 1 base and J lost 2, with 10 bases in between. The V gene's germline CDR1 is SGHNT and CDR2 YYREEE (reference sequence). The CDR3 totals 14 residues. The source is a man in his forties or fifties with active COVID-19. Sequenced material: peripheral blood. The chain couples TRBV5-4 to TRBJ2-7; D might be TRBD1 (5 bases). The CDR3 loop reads CASSLKTATYEQYF. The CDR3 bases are TGTGCCAGCAGCTTGAAGACAGCTACCTACGAGCAGTACTTC. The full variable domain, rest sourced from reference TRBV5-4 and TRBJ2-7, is ETGVTQSPTHLIKTRGQQVTLRCSSQSGHNTVSWYQQALGQGPQFIFQYYREEENGRGNFPPRFSGLQFPNYSSELNVNALELDDSALYLCASSLKTATYEQYFGPGTRLTVT.